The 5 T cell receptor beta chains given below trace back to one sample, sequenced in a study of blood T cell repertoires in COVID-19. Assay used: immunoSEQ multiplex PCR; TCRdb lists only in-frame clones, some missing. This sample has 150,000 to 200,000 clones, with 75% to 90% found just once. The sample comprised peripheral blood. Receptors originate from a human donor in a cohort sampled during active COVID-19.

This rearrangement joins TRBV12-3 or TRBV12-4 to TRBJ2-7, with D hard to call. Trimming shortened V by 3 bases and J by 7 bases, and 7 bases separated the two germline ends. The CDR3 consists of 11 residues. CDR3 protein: CASSFSREQYF. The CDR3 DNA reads TGTGCCAGCAGTTTTAGTCGAGAGCAGTACTTC.

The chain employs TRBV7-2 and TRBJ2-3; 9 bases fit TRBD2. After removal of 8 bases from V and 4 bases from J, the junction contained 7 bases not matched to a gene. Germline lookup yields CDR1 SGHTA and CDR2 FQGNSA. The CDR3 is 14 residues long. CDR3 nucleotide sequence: TGTGCCAGCGGCCTAGGACTAGCGTCAGATACGCAGTATTTT. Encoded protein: CASGLGLASDTQYF.

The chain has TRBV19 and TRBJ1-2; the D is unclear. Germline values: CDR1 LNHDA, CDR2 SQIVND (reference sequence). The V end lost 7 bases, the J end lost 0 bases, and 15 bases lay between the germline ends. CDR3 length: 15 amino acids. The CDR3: CASTVFLNPNYGYTF. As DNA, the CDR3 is TGTGCCAGTACAGTATTCTTAAACCCTAACTATGGCTACACCTTC.

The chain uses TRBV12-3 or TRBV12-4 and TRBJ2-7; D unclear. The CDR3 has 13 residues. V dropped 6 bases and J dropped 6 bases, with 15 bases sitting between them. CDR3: CASSRGPAPEQYF. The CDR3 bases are TGTGCCAGCAGCCGAGGCCCAGCTCCCGAGCAGTACTTC.

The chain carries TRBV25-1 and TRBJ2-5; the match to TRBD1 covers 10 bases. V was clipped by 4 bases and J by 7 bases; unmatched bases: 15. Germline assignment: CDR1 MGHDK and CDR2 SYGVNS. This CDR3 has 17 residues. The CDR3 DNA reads TGTGCCAGCAGTGGCCGGACAGGGGGGCTTCACGAAGGGACCCAGTACTTC. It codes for CASSGRTGGLHEGTQYF.